The present TCR beta chain was sequenced within a study of blood T cell repertoires in COVID-19. The method was immunoSEQ multiplex PCR; TCRdb's version includes in-frame clones alone and lacks a portion of them. The table has 270,000 or so clones, around 85% seen once. Germline CDR1 reads SGHDT; CDR2 reads YYEEEE. Trimming removed 0 bases at V and 5 bases at J, with 2 bases between. The CDR3 totals 11 residues. The receptor was isolated from a human donor with COVID-19, enrolled during active disease. The donor label of this sample is uncertain. Source material: peripheral blood. The V gene is TRBV5-6, the J gene TRBJ1-1; D call uncertain. This CDR3 reads CASSLATEAFF. The CDR3 DNA sequence: TGTGCCAGCAGCTTGGCAACTGAAGCTTTCTTT.